This passage covers 24 T cell receptor beta chains from one sample sequenced in a study of neurological immune-mediated disorders. TCRdb analysed the 5' RACE reads with MiXCR anew, one entry per CDR3 protein. The table shows 35,000 to 45,000 distinct CDR3 sequences, with roughly 13% occurring only once. The sample consisted of PBMCs. These receptors originate from a woman aged 50 to 60 with HTLV-1-associated myelopathy (HAM/TSP).

As to this clonotype: A much more abundant neighbour one base away suggests this may be a read error. This chain uses TRBV6-2 or TRBV6-3 with TRBJ1-2; perhaps TRBD1 as D (5 bases). Germline lookup yields CDR1 MNHEY and CDR2 SVGEGT. V was shortened by 7 bases and J by 7 bases, with 19 bases between the two germline ends. This CDR3 contains 14 residues. This CDR3 reads CASTHGAGRRGYTF. The CDR3 coding sequence is TGTGCCAGCACCCACGGGGCGGGACGACGTGGCTACACCTTC.

This clonotype was recorded many times. The chain has TRBV12-3 or TRBV12-4 and TRBJ1-5; tentatively, D is TRBD1 (6 bases). Deletions cut 0 bases from V and 6 bases from J, with 9 bases between. The CDR3 totals 14 residues. The CDR3 DNA reads TGTGCCAGCAGTTTAGCGGGGGCTTCTCAGCCCCAGCATTTT. Translation: CASSLAGASQPQHF.

This clonotype appeared many times. The chain has TRBV12-3 or TRBV12-4 and TRBJ2-1; 7 bases match TRBD2. The CDR3 is 12 amino acids. Trimming at V came to 3 bases and at J to 9 bases, leaving 2 bases not matched to a gene. The CDR3 DNA reads TGTGCCAGCAGTTTGGGGGGGGGTGAGCAGTTCTTC. This translates into CASSLGGGEQFF.

This clonotype was observed at least ten times. The V gene is TRBV10-3, the J gene TRBJ2-1; D may correspond to TRBD1 or TRBD2 (5 bases each). CDR1 and CDR2 (germline): ENHRY, SYGVKD. The V and J ends lost 7 bases and 5 bases respectively, with 12 bases between them. The CDR3 has 13 amino acids. CDR3 loop: CAINPGSNNEQFF. Written as DNA, the CDR3 is TGTGCCATCAACCCAGGGAGCAACAATGAGCAGTTCTTC.

This clonotype was recorded at least ten times. The J gene is TRBJ1-2, the V gene TRBV24-1; tentatively, D is TRBD1 (5 bases). Deletions cut 11 bases from V and 8 bases from J, with 17 bases between. Per germline, CDR1 KGHDR and CDR2 SFDVKD. This CDR3 spans 12 amino acids. CDR3 in DNA: TGTGCCAGCTCCGGGACTTATGGGGGCTACACCTTC. Residues: CASSGTYGGYTF.

This clonotype showed up many times. This chain links TRBV27 with TRBJ2-3; D unclear. Germline V gene sequence: CDR1 MNHEY, CDR2 SMNVEV (reference sequence). V lost 3 bases and J 3 bases, leaving 10 bases between the germline ends. The CDR3 is made up of 14 amino acids. The CDR3 region is CASSLEDGTDTQYF. The CDR3 DNA is TGTGCCAGCAGTTTGGAAGACGGTACAGATACGCAGTATTTT.

A word on this clonotype: Germline is not matched at one junction end, which may reflect a read error. The chain has TRBV7-2 and TRBJ2-2; 8 bases agree with TRBD1. The CDR3 totals 16 residues. Per the germline V gene, CDR1 is SGHTA and CDR2 is FQGNSA. The CDR3 reads CASSSRQGMGTRELFF. The CDR3 coding sequence is TGTGCCAGTAGCTCCCGACAGGGGATGGGAACCAGGGAGCTGTTTTTT.

Concerning this clonotype itself: One end of the junction fails to match germline, which may point to a read error. This chain connects TRBV5-1 to TRBJ1-1; 9 bases fit TRBD1. The CDR3 consists of 14 residues. Germline CDR1 is SGHRS and CDR2 is YFSETQ. The chain's CDR3 is CASSSGQGWNEALF. The CDR3 nucleotides read TGCGCCAGCAGCTCGGGACAGGGTTGGAATGAAGCTTTATTT. The variable domain in full, completed from reference TRBV5-1 and TRBJ1-1, reads KAGVTQTPRYLIKTRGQQVTLSCSPISGHRSVSWYQQTPGQGLQFLFEYFSETQRNKGNFPGRFSGRQFSNSRSEMNVSTLELGDSALYLCASSSGQGWNEALFGQGTRLTVV.

Comments on this clonotype: This may be a read error, as it is one base from a much larger clone. V and J are TRBV5-1 and TRBJ2-5, with D perhaps matching TRBD1 or TRBD2 (6 bases each). The CDR3 length is 19 residues. From germline, CDR1 is SGHRS and CDR2 YFSETQ. Trimming took 5 bases from V and 2 from J, leaving 28 bases between them. The CDR3 DNA sequence: TGCGCCAGCAGAAGGGGGACTCCATGGGGAGCGGCAAGGCAAGAGACCCAGTACTTC. Its translation is CASRRGTPWGAARQETQYF.

In regard to this clonotype: Since a much larger clone is just one base distant, this may be a read error. The rearrangement uses TRBV5-6 and TRBJ2-1; a weak D match, TRBD1 (5 bases). CDR3 size: 14 residues. V was trimmed by 2 bases and J by 7 bases, leaving 13 bases between them. Germline V lookup: CDR1 SGHDT, CDR2 YYEEEE. CDR3 protein: CASSFRQIYNEQFF. For the CDR3, the DNA is TGTGCCAGCAGCTTCCGACAGATCTATAATGAGCAGTTCTTC.

This clonotype was counted many times. The chain joins TRBV5-5 to TRBJ2-1, with 14 positions matching TRBD2. V gave up 0 bases and J gave up 4 bases; unmatched junction bases: 6. The CDR3 is 18 amino acids. Germline-derived CDR1 and CDR2 are SGHKS and YYEKEE (reference sequence). CDR3 coding DNA: TGTGCCAGCAGCTTGGATGGGACTAGCGGGGGCCCTTACAATGAGCAGTTCTTC. Translated: CASSLDGTSGGPYNEQFF.

This clonotype was observed at least ten times. The V call is TRBV5-6, the J call TRBJ2-2; either TRBD1 or TRBD2 may fit D (5 bases each). Between the trimmed V and J ends, which lost 4 bases and 0 bases, there was a span of 16 bases. There are 17 residues in the CDR3. CDR1 is SGHDT, CDR2 YYEEEE, per germline. DNA of the CDR3: TGTGCCAGCAGCCTGGGGTGGGGGAGCGCGAACACCGGGGAGCTGTTTTTT. This translates into CASSLGWGSANTGELFF.

This clonotype occurred many times. The genes are TRBV12-3 or TRBV12-4 and TRBJ1-2; possible D gene TRBD1, 6 bases. The CDR3 runs to 13 residues. The V end was cut by 1 base, the J end by 7 bases, with 10 bases between. The CDR3 nucleotides are TGTGCCAGCAGTTTAGGGGGGGCGGGTGGCTACACCTTC. This encodes CASSLGGAGGYTF.

Many counts were recorded for this clonotype. V usage is TRBV5-1 and J usage is TRBJ1-1, with D unclear. V was clipped by 1 base and J by 2 bases, with 9 bases between them. The CDR3 consists of 14 residues. Germline values: CDR1 SGHRS, CDR2 YFSETQ. The CDR3 protein is CASSLRADNTEAFF. The CDR3 coding sequence is TGCGCCAGCAGCTTGCGTGCGGACAACACTGAAGCTTTCTTT.

This clonotype was observed many times. The CDR3 DNA reads as TGTGCCAGCAGCCTCCGGGACCCGGAGAATTCACCCCTCCACTTT. It is translated as CASSLRDPENSPLHF. The chain uses TRBV3-1 and TRBJ1-6; a possible D gene is TRBD1 (5 bases). V was pared by 4 bases and J by 7 bases, with 14 bases between. The CDR3 length is 15 residues. From germline, CDR1 is LGHDT and CDR2 YNNKEL (reference sequence).

At least ten counts were recorded for this clonotype. V is TRBV12-3 or TRBV12-4 and J is TRBJ2-2; D is undetermined. The CDR3 contains 11 residues. The V end was cut by 6 bases, the J end by 6 bases, with 5 bases between. The CDR3 region has the DNA TGTGCCAGCAGGGTGGCCGGGGAGCTGTTTTTT. Residues: CASRVAGELFF.

This clonotype was recorded many times. The rearrangement links TRBV4-2 to TRBJ1-2, with D perhaps TRBD1 (5 bases). There are 16 residues in the CDR3. V was cut by 1 base and J by 0 bases, with 12 bases left in between. CDR1 is LGHNA and CDR2 is YNFKEQ in the germline V gene. CDR3 in DNA: TGTGCCAGCAGCCAAGCTACGACAGTAGCTAACTATGGCTACACCTTC. This codes for CASSQATTVANYGYTF.

Many counts were recorded for this clonotype. The genes are TRBV20-1 and TRBJ2-6, with 9 bases matching TRBD2. The CDR3 length is 16 residues. Germline V gene data show CDR1 as DFQATT and CDR2 as SNEGSKA (reference sequence). V shed 7 bases and J 0 bases; nucleotides not matched to a gene: 7. CDR3 sequence reads: CSVLSGGHSGANVLTF. The DNA for the CDR3 is TGCAGTGTCCTTAGCGGGGGCCACTCTGGGGCCAACGTCCTGACTTTC.

Many counts were recorded for this clonotype. This chain joins TRBV20-1 and TRBJ1-5; 9 positions agree with TRBD1. CDR3 length equals 16 residues. V lost 5 bases and J lost 0; bases outside the gene matches: 8. Germline loops: CDR1 DFQATT, CDR2 SNEGSKA (reference sequence). The CDR3 DNA reads TGCAGTGCTGACACAGGGGGCTATTATAGCAATCAGCCCCAGCATTTT. This translates into CSADTGGYYSNQPQHF.

This clonotype was found many times. The chain uses TRBV9 and TRBJ1-6; D remains ambiguous. The CDR3 runs to 14 residues. Germline assignment: CDR1 SGDLS and CDR2 YYNGEE. The germline V and J ends were trimmed by 6 bases and 7 bases, with 14 bases remaining between them. In nucleotides, the CDR3 is TGTGCCAGCACCCCATCCTCGGACAATTCACCCCTCCACTTT. Its translation is CASTPSSDNSPLHF. Full variable domain (outside the CDR3, taken from reference TRBV9 and TRBJ1-6): DSGVTQTPKHLITATGQRVTLRCSPRSGDLSVYWYQQSLDQGLQFLIQYYNGEERAKGNILERFSAQQFPDLHSELNLSSLELGDSALYFCASTPSSDNSPLHFGNGTRLTVT.

The sample holds many counts of this clonotype. The gene calls are TRBV5-1 and TRBJ2-5, with D uncertain. V was pared by 4 bases and J by 5 bases, with 12 bases between. Germline CDR1 reads SGHRS; CDR2 reads YFSETQ. This CDR3 is built from 13 residues. CDR3 region: CASSVDGRETQYF. DNA for the CDR3: TGCGCCAGCAGCGTGGACGGAAGGGAGACCCAGTACTTC.

In this sample, this clonotype turned up many times. The chain couples TRBV10-3 to TRBJ2-3; 9 positions agree with TRBD2. Looked up from germline, CDR1 is ENHRY and CDR2 is SYGVKD. V was pared by 3 bases and J by 0 bases, with 4 bases of the junction left unmatched. This CDR3 is built from 16 residues. The DNA for the CDR3 is TGTGCCATCAGTGATAGCGGGGGCCTGAGCACAGATACGCAGTATTTT. This gives the protein CAISDSGGLSTDTQYF.

The chain couples TRBV20-1 to TRBJ2-7; 7 bases are a match to TRBD2. Germline V CDR1 and CDR2: DFQATT, SNEGSKA (reference sequence). After removal of 7 bases from V and 3 bases from J, the junction contained 12 bases not matched to a gene. The length of the CDR3 is 14 residues. CDR3: CSVVPSGTVYEQYF. CDR3 sequence (DNA): TGCAGTGTCGTTCCGAGCGGGACCGTCTACGAGCAGTACTTC.

This clonotype has ten or more counts. The chain is built from TRBV24-1 and TRBJ1-1, with D hard to call. The CDR3 length is 11 residues. Germline V gene data show CDR1 as KGHDR and CDR2 as SFDVKD. Trimming stripped 9 bases from V and 2 bases from J, with 6 bases between. The CDR3 bases are TGTGCCACCCCGATTAACACTGAAGCTTTCTTT. It specifies CATPINTEAFF.